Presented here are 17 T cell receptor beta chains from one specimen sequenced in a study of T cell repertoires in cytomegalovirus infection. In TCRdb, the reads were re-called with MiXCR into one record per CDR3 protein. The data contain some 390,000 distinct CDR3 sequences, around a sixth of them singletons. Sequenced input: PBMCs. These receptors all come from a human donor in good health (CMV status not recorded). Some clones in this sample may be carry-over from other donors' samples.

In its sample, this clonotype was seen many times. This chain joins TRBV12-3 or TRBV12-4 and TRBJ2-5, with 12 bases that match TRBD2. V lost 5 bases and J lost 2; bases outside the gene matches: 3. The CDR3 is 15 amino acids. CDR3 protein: CASSTLAGGQETQYF. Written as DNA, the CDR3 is TGTGCCAGCAGTACGCTAGCGGGGGGGCAAGAGACCCAGTACTTC.

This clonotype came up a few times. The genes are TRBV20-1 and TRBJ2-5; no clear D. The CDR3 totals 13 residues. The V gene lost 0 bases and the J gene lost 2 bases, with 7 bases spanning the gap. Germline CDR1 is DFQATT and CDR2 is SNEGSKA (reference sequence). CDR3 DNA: TGCAGTGCTAGAGATCCCCTACAAGAGACCCAGTACTTC. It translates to CSARDPLQETQYF.

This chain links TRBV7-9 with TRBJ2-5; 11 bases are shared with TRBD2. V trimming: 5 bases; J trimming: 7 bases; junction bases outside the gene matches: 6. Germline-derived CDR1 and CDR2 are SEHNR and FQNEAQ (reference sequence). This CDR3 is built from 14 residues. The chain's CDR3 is CASSRTSGHGTQYF. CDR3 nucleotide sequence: TGTGCCAGCAGCCGGACTAGCGGGCATGGGACCCAGTACTTC. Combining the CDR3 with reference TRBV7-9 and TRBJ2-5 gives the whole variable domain DTGVSQNPRHKITKRGQNVTFRCDPISEHNRLYWYRQTLGQGPEFLTYFQNEAQLEKSRLLSDRFSAERPKGSFSTLEIQRTEQGDSAMYLCASSRTSGHGTQYFGPGTRLLVL.

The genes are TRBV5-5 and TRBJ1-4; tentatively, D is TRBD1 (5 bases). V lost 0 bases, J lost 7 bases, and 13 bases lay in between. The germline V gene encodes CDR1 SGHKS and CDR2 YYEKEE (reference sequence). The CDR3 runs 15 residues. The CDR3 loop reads CASSLGEGTGEKLFF. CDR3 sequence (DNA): TGTGCCAGCAGCTTGGGGGAGGGGACGGGTGAAAAACTGTTTTTT.

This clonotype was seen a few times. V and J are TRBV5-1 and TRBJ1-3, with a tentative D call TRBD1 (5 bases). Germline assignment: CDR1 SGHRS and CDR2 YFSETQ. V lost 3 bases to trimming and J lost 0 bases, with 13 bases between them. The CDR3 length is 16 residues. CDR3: CASSWSGQASGNTIYF. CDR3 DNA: TGCGCCAGCAGCTGGTCGGGGCAGGCCTCTGGAAACACCATATATTTT.

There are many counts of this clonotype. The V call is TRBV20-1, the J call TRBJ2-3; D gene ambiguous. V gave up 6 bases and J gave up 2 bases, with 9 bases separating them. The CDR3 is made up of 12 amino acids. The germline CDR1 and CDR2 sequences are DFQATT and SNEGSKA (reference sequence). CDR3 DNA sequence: TGCAGTGCCGTCCGGGCCACAGATACGCAGTATTTT. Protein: CSAVRATDTQYF.

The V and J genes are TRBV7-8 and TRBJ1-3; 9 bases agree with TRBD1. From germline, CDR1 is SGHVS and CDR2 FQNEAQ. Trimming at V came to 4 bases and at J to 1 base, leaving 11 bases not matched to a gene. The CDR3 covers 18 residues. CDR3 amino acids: CASSWDREGSLSGNTIYF. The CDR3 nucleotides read TGTGCCAGCAGCTGGGACAGGGAGGGGTCCCTTTCTGGAAACACCATATATTTT.

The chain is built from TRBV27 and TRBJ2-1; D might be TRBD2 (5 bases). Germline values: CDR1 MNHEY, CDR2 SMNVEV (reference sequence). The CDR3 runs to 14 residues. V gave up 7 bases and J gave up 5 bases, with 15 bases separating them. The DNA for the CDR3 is TGTGCCAGCAACCCCCTACGGAGGAACAATGAGCAGTTCTTC. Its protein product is CASNPLRRNNEQFF.

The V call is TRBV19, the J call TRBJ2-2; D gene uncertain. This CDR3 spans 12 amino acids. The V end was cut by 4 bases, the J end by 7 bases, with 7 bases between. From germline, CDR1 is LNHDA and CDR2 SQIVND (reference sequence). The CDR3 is CASSTHHGELFF. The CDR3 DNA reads TGTGCCAGTAGTACCCATCACGGGGAGCTGTTTTTT.

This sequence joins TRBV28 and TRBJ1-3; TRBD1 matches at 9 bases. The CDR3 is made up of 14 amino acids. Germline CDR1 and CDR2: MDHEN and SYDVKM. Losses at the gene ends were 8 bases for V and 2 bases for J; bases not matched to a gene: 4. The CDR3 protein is CASLGTGTGNTIYF. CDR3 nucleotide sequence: TGTGCCAGCCTTGGGACAGGGACTGGAAACACCATATATTTT.

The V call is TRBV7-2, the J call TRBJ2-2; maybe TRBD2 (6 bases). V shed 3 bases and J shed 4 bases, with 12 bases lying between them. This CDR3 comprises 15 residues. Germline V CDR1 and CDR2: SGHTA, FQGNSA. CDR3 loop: CASSLSSGFTGELFF. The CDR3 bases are TGTGCCAGCAGCTTGTCCAGCGGGTTCACCGGGGAGCTGTTTTTT.

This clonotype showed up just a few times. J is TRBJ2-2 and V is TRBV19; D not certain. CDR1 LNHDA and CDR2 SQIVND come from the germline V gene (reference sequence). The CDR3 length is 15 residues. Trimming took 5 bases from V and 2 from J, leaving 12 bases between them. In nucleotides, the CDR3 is TGTGCCAGTAGTTTTTGGGTATCAAACACCGGGGAGCTGTTTTTT. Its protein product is CASSFWVSNTGELFF.

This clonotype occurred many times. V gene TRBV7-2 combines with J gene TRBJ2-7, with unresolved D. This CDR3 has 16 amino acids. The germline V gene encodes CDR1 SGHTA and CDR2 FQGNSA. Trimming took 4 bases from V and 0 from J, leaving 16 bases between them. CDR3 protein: CASSSSLGWGSYEQYF. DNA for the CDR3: TGTGCCAGCAGCTCGTCTCTTGGGTGGGGCTCCTACGAGCAGTACTTC.

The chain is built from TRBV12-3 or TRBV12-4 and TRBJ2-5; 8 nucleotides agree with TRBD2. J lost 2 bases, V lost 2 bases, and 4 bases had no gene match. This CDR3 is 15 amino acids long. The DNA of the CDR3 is TGTGCCAGCAGTTTAATTGCGGGGGGACAAGAGACCCAGTACTTC. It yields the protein CASSLIAGGQETQYF.

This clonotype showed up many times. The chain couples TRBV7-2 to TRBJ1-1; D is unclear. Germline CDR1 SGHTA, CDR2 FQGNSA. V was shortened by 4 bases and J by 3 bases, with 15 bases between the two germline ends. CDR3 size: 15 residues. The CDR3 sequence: CASSSVLIRYTEAFF. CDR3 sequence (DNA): TGTGCCAGCAGCTCTGTCCTAATTAGGTACACTGAAGCTTTCTTT.

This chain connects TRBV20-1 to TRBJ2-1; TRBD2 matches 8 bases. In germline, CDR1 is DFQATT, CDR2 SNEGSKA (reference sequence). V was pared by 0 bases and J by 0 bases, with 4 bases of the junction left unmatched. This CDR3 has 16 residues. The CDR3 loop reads CSARDRRGGSYNEQFF. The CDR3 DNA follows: TGCAGTGCTAGAGATCGACGGGGGGGCTCCTACAATGAGCAGTTCTTC.

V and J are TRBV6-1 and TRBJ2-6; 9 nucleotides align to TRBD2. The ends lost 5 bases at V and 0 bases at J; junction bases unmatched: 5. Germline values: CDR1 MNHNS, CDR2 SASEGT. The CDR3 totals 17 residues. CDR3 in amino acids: CASSSSGTNSGANVLTF. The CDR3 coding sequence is TGTGCCAGCAGTTCTAGCGGGACGAACTCTGGGGCCAACGTCCTGACTTTC.